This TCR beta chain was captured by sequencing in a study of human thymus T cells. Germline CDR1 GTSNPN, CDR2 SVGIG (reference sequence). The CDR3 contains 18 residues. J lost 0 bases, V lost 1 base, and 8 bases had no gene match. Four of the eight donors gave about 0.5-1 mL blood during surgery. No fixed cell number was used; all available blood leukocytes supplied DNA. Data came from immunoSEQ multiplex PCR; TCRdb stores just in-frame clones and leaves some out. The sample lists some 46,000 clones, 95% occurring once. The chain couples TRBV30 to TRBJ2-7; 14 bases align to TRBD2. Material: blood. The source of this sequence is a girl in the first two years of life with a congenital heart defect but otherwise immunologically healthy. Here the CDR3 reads CAWSGGTSGRLGSYEQYF. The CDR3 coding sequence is TGTGCCTGGAGTGGCGGGACTAGCGGGAGATTGGGCTCCTACGAGCAGTACTTC.